This T cell receptor (beta chain) was retrieved from a study of blood T cell repertoires in COVID-19. Using immunoSEQ multiplex PCR, the repertoire was profiled, and TCRdb retains in-frame clones only, with some absent. Found here are 370,000 or so clones, about 89% of them singletons; the top ten hold 1% to 1.5%. There are 16 residues in the CDR3. Trimming pared 3 bases from V and 5 bases from J, leaving 16 bases between. Germline CDR1 and CDR2: KGHSH and LQKENI. The sequenced material came from PBMCs or T cells enriched from blood (not recorded which). This chain links TRBV18 with TRBJ1-4; D is perhaps TRBD1 (6 bases). The source is a man between 25 and 39 years old who had recovered from COVID-19. The chain's CDR3 is CASSPSAGAINEKLFF. CDR3 nucleotides: TGTGCCAGCTCACCGTCGGCAGGGGCGATAAATGAAAAACTGTTTTTT.